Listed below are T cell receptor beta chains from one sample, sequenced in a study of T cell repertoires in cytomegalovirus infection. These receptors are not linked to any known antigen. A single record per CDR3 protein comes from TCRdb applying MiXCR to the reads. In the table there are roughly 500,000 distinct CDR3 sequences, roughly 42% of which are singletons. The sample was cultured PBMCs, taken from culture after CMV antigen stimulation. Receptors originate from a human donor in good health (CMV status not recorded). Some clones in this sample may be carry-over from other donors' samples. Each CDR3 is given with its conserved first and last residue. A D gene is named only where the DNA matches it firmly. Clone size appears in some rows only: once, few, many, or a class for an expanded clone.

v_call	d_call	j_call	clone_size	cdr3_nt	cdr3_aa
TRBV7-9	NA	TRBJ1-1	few	TGTGCCCTTTTGGGCTCCCGAGGCCTCATGAACACTGAAGCTTTCTTT	CALLGSRGLMNTEAFF
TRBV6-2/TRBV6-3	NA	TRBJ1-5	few	TGTGCCAGCAGGCAGGGAGGCAATCAGCCCCAGCATTTT	CASRQGGNQPQHF
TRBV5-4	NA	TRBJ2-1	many	TGTGCCAGCACTCTTGGGCCATCAGTCTACAATGAGCAGTTCTTC	CASTLGPSVYNEQFF
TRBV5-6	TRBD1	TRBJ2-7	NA	TGTGCCAGCAGCTGGGGGACAGGGTTCAACGAGCAGTACTTC	CASSWGTGFNEQYF
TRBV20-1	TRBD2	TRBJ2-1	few	TGCAGTGCCCTACTGGCGGGAGGGATCAACAATGAGCAGTTCTTC	CSALLAGGINNEQFF
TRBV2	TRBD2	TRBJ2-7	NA	TGTGCCAGCGAGGACGCGCGGGGGGCATCCTACGAGCAGTACTTC	CASEDARGASYEQYF
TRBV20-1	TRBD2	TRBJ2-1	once	TGCAGTGCTAGAGGGTTAAGCGGGGTATCCTACAATGAGCAGTTCTTC	CSARGLSGVSYNEQFF
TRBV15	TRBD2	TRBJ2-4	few	TGTGCCACCAGCAGAGAAGCGGGGGGGCCCTTTTACATTCAGTACTTC	CATSREAGGPFYIQYF
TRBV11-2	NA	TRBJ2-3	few	TGTGCCAGCAGTAGGGTTTTCAGACAGACAGATACGCAGTATTTT	CASSRVFRQTDTQYF
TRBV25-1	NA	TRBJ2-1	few	TGTGCCACCATCCTCCCCCACGGGAGTCGTTGCAATGAGCAGTTCTTC	CATILPHGSRCNEQFF
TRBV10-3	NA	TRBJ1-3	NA	TGTGCCATCGGTGGAAACACCATATATTTT	CAIGGNTIYF
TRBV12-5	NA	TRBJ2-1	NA	TGTGCTAGTGGCCTCATCGCTGGGGATGAGCAGTTCTTC	CASGLIAGDEQFF
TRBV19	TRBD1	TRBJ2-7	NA	TGTGCCAGTAAGGACAGGGGCCTTTCCCCCTACGAGCAGTACTTC	CASKDRGLSPYEQYF
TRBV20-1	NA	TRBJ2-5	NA	TGCAGTGCTAGGACCGTGGAGACCCAGTACTTC	CSARTVETQYF
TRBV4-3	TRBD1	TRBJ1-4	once	TGCGCCAGCAGCCAGGACAGGGCATCCGAAAAACTGTTTTTT	CASSQDRASEKLFF
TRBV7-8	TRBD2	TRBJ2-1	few	TGTGCCAGCAGCCCATTAAAAGGACTAGCGGACTACAATGAGCAGTTCTTC	CASSPLKGLADYNEQFF
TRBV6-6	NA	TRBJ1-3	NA	TGTGCCAGCAGTTACTCCAGAAACGGAAACACCATATATTTT	CASSYSRNGNTIYF
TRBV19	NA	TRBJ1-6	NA	TGTGCCAGTAGATTTTCCGCCTTCGGGGGAAATTCACCCCTCCACTTT	CASRFSAFGGNSPLHF
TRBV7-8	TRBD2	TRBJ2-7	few	TGTGCCAGCAGCTTAGCGACTAGCGGGATCCACTCCTACGAGCAGTACTTC	CASSLATSGIHSYEQYF
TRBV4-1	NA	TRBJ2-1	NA	TGCGCCAGCAGCCAAGTAGCCCTATCTTTTAATGAGCAGTTCTTC	CASSQVALSFNEQFF
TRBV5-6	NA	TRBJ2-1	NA	TGTGCCAGCATCCTGTCAAGGTACTACAATGAGCAGTTCTTC	CASILSRYYNEQFF
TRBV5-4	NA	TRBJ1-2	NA	TGTGCCAGCAGACGAAATTCGGACAGCTATGGCTACACCTTC	CASRRNSDSYGYTF
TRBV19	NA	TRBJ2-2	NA	TGTGCCACCCAACCAGGCGGCCCCCCCGGGGAGCTGTTTTTT	CATQPGGPPGELFF
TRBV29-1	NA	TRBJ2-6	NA	TGCAGCGTTGTGACTGTAGGCGGTGGGGCCAACGTCCTGACTTTC	CSVVTVGGGANVLTF
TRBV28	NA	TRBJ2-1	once	TGTGCCAGCACCGAGGAGGGACAATTCTACAATGAGCAGTTCTTC	CASTEEGQFYNEQFF
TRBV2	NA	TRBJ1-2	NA	TGTGCCAGCAGGGAGACAGTTAACTGGGATGGCTACACCTTC	CASRETVNWDGYTF
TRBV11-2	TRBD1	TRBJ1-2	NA	TGTGCCAGCAGCTTATCCCCGGGACAGTTCTATGGCTACACCTTC	CASSLSPGQFYGYTF
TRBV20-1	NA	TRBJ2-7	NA	TGCAGTGCCAGAGACCCGACAAAGGGTGTCGACGAGCAGTACTTC	CSARDPTKGVDEQYF